This T cell receptor beta chain was captured in a study of blood T cell repertoires in COVID-19. Study information: Samples came from the United States, Italy and Spain, spanning acute and convalescent COVID-19. Sample material is recorded as cDNA or gDNA derived from T cells, B-cell-depleted T cells, or PBMCs.

Per the study methods: Estimated nucleated cell counts came from reference gene primer amplification. Some clones are missing from TCRdb's copy, which holds only in-frame ones; the method was immunoSEQ multiplex PCR. V and J calls and clone size are those listed in that table; D and trimming were worked out from the DNA. Of 270,000 or so clones in the sample, approximately 85% were seen once. There are 18 residues in the CDR3. V shed 0 bases and J 8 bases; nucleotides not matched to a gene: 12. Germline V CDR1 and CDR2: SGHTA, FQGNSA. The TCR sequence derives from a human donor in a cohort sampled during active COVID-19. The sample was peripheral blood. The chain joins TRBV7-2 to TRBJ2-2, with 10 bases matching TRBD2. In DNA, the CDR3 is TGTGCCAGCAGCTTAGCACAGGGACTAGCGCAGATAGGTGGGGAGCTGTTTTTT. It specifies CASSLAQGLAQIGGELFF.